Below are 10 T cell receptor beta chains sequenced from a single sample in a study of identical twins. TCRdb redid the calling of the 5' RACE reads with MiXCR, one entry per CDR3 protein. The profile shows around 280,000 distinct CDR3 sequences, around 8.8% of them singletons. These sequences were also reported in another study, on yellow fever vaccine responses in identical twins.

Specimen: memory (CD45RO+) T cells sorted from blood. The source of these receptors is a woman between 18 and 30 years old in good health.

This clonotype was detected ten times or more. The V and J genes are TRBV2 and TRBJ2-4, with unresolved D. CDR3 size: 11 residues. Germline assignment: CDR1 SNHLY and CDR2 FYNNEI. V lost 4 bases to trimming and J lost 5 bases, with 3 bases between them. The CDR3 DNA is TGTGCCAGCAGTGCGGAAAACATTCAGTACTTC. It translates to CASSAENIQYF.

The chain couples TRBV2 to TRBJ2-1; weak D call: TRBD1 (6 bases). This CDR3 spans 14 amino acids. Germline CDR1 reads SNHLY; CDR2 reads FYNNEI. Trimming took 6 bases from V and 9 from J, leaving 18 bases between them. This chain's CDR3 is CASSSQGTRGEQFF. CDR3 sequence (DNA): TGTGCCAGCAGCTCGCAGGGGACACGAGGTGAGCAGTTCTTC.

This clonotype has only a few counts. This sequence joins TRBV27 and TRBJ2-1; perhaps TRBD1 as D (6 bases). CDR1 is MNHEY and CDR2 is SMNVEV in the germline V gene (reference sequence). This CDR3 has 16 amino acids. Trimming removed 7 bases at V and 0 bases at J, with 16 bases between. As DNA, the CDR3 is TGTGCCAGCAAGACCACAACAGGGAGCTCCTACAATGAGCAGTTCTTC. Translation gives CASKTTTGSSYNEQFF.

This chain joins TRBV4-1 and TRBJ2-7; D gene ambiguous. The V end was cut by 1 base, the J end by 0 bases, with 4 bases between. The CDR3 runs 13 residues. CDR1 is MGHRA, CDR2 YSYEKL, per germline. CDR3 residues: CASSQGSSYEQYF. The CDR3 DNA reads TGCGCCAGCAGCCAAGGGAGCTCCTACGAGCAGTACTTC.

This clonotype was counted only a few times. This sequence joins TRBV5-5 and TRBJ2-1, with 11 bases lining up with TRBD1. The ends lost 5 bases at V and 5 bases at J; junction bases unmatched: 9. Looked up from germline, CDR1 is SGHKS and CDR2 is YYEKEE (reference sequence). This CDR3 region has 16 residues. CDR3 coding DNA: TGTGCCAGCAGGAAAGGACAGGGGGCTTTGCACAATGAGCAGTTCTTC. It codes for CASRKGQGALHNEQFF.

This clonotype was found many times. The chain employs TRBV7-9 and TRBJ1-2, with TRBD1 matching over 11 bases. Germline CDR1 reads SEHNR; CDR2 reads FQNEAQ (reference sequence). Trimming at V came to 5 bases and at J to 5 bases, leaving 4 bases not matched to a gene. The CDR3 has 14 amino acids. The DNA for the CDR3 is TGTGCCAGCAGCGAGGGGACAGGGGGTTATGGCTACACCTTC. The encoded protein is CASSEGTGGYGYTF.

This clonotype has a count of ten or more. The chain joins TRBV7-9 to TRBJ2-1; D perhaps matches TRBD2 (7 bases). V was clipped by 3 bases and J by 8 bases, with 17 bases between them. Germline V gene data show CDR1 as SEHNR and CDR2 as FQNEAQ (reference sequence). The CDR3 length is 15 residues. CDR3 amino acids: CASSFSEAGAHEQFF. DNA for the CDR3: TGTGCCAGCAGCTTTTCTGAGGCGGGGGCCCATGAGCAGTTCTTC.

This chain uses TRBV5-1 with TRBJ2-3, with unresolved D. CDR1 SGHRS and CDR2 YFSETQ come from the germline V gene. The CDR3 runs to 15 residues. V shed 3 bases and J shed 1 base, with 12 bases lying between them. DNA for the CDR3: TGCGCCAGCAGCTCGGACGGCGTTGGCACAGATACGCAGTATTTT. As protein: CASSSDGVGTDTQYF.

In this sample, this clonotype turned up many times. V gene TRBV12-3 or TRBV12-4 combines with J gene TRBJ1-1, with D possibly TRBD1 on 6 matching bases. Deletions cut 3 bases from V and 1 base from J, with 9 bases between. This CDR3 contains 14 residues. The CDR3 DNA reads as TGTGCCAGCAGTTTGGGGGCTGGGAACACTGAAGCTTTCTTT. It is translated as CASSLGAGNTEAFF.

CDR3: CASRPPGGGRAGNTIYF. CDR3 DNA sequence: TGCGCCAGCAGGCCCCCGGGGGGCGGACGAGCTGGAAACACCATATATTTT. This chain uses TRBV5-1 with TRBJ1-3; maybe TRBD1 (6 bases). V was shortened by 5 bases and J by 2 bases, with 20 bases between the two germline ends. CDR3 length: 17 amino acids. Germline lookup yields CDR1 SGHRS and CDR2 YFSETQ.